These 8 T cell receptor beta chains were sequenced from one sample in a study of T cells after yellow fever vaccination. TCRdb analysed the 5' RACE reads with MiXCR anew, one entry per CDR3 protein. The profile shows tens of thousands of distinct CDR3 sequences, around 7% of them singletons. This specimen was CD8+ T cells sorted from PBMCs, taken 10 days after the first yellow fever vaccination. All receptors come from a man aged 18 to 29 who received the YFV17D yellow fever vaccine.

This clonotype has at least ten counts. The rearrangement joins TRBV4-3 to TRBJ2-7, with 12 bases matching TRBD2. Germline V lookup: CDR1 LGHNA, CDR2 YSLEER. The CDR3 length is 16 residues. Unmatched junction bases numbered 4, after V lost 0 bases and J lost 4 bases. CDR3: CASSQEVLAGGYEQYF. DNA for the CDR3: TGCGCCAGCAGCCAAGAGGTACTAGCGGGGGGATACGAGCAGTACTTC.

The rearrangement joins TRBV12-3 or TRBV12-4 to TRBJ1-1, with TRBD1 matching 7 bases. Trimming cost V 5 bases and J 10 bases; bases outside gene matches: 13. This CDR3 has 14 amino acids. The CDR3 is CASSPGQPDQPAFF. The CDR3 region has the DNA TGTGCCAGCAGTCCGGGACAGCCGGACCAGCCAGCTTTCTTT.

This clonotype was seen many times. J is TRBJ2-1 and V is TRBV6-1; D is undetermined. The CDR3 covers 10 residues. Germline assignment: CDR1 MNHNS and CDR2 SASEGT. V shed 8 bases and J shed 7 bases, with 6 bases lying between them. In nucleotides, the CDR3 is TGTGCCAGCGCGAGGAATGAGCAGTTCTTC. Translation: CASARNEQFF.

This clonotype has a count of ten or more. This chain connects TRBV4-2 to TRBJ2-7; D gene ambiguous. The germline gives CDR1 LGHNA, CDR2 YNFKEQ. V lost 0 bases, J lost 2 bases, and 5 bases lay in between. CDR3 size: 13 residues. CDR3: CASSQETAYEQYF. The CDR3 nucleotides are TGTGCCAGCAGCCAAGAAACAGCCTACGAGCAGTACTTC.

This clonotype was counted a few times. The genes are TRBV9 and TRBJ2-5; 8 bases are shared with TRBD2. Germline V gives CDR1 SGDLS, CDR2 YYNGEE. The CDR3 has 14 amino acids. The V gene end was trimmed by 6 bases and the J gene end by 4 bases; junction bases not matched to a gene: 8. CDR3: CASTTRGGRETQYF. The CDR3 bases are TGTGCCAGCACCACCCGGGGGGGGCGAGAGACCCAGTACTTC. The full variable domain, rest sourced from reference TRBV9 and TRBJ2-5, is DSGVTQTPKHLITATGQRVTLRCSPRSGDLSVYWYQQSLDQGLQFLIQYYNGEERAKGNILERFSAQQFPDLHSELNLSSLELGDSALYFCASTTRGGRETQYFGPGTRLLVL.

In regard to this clonotype: The germline gene is not matched at one end of the junction; a read error may be the cause. The chain combines TRBV7-9 with TRBJ2-3; 8 bases agree with TRBD2. This CDR3 has 16 amino acids. CDR1 and CDR2 from the germline V gene are SEHNR and FQNEAQ (reference sequence). The DNA for the CDR3 is TGTGCCAGCAGCCTACCTGGCGGGGGGATGATAGATACGCGGTATTTT. It yields the protein CASSLPGGGMIDTRYF. Full variable domain (outside the CDR3, taken from reference TRBV7-9 and TRBJ2-3): DTGVSQNPRHKITKRGQNVTFRCDPISEHNRLYWYRQTLGQGPEFLTYFQNEAQLEKSRLLSDRFSAERPKGSFSTLEIQRTEQGDSAMYLCASSLPGGGMIDTRYFGPGTRLTVL.

Ten or more counts support this clonotype. DNA for the CDR3: TGTGCCAGCAGCCAACGGACTAGCGGGACAGATACGCAGTATTTT. Protein product: CASSQRTSGTDTQYF. The chain has TRBV6-1 and TRBJ2-3; 11 bases match TRBD2. V gave up 6 bases and J gave up 3 bases; unmatched junction bases: 5. Germline CDR1 reads MNHNS; CDR2 reads SASEGT. The CDR3 loop spans 15 amino acids.

The chain recombines TRBV20-1 with TRBJ2-5, with 10 bases fitting TRBD2. CDR1 is DFQATT, CDR2 SNEGSKA, per germline (reference sequence). J lost 5 bases, V lost 3 bases, and 15 bases had no gene match. This CDR3 is built from 17 residues. The CDR3 bases are TGCAGTGCTAGCCCCGGTTTAGCGGGGGGCCTGGGTGAGACCCAGTACTTC. Protein product: CSASPGLAGGLGETQYF.